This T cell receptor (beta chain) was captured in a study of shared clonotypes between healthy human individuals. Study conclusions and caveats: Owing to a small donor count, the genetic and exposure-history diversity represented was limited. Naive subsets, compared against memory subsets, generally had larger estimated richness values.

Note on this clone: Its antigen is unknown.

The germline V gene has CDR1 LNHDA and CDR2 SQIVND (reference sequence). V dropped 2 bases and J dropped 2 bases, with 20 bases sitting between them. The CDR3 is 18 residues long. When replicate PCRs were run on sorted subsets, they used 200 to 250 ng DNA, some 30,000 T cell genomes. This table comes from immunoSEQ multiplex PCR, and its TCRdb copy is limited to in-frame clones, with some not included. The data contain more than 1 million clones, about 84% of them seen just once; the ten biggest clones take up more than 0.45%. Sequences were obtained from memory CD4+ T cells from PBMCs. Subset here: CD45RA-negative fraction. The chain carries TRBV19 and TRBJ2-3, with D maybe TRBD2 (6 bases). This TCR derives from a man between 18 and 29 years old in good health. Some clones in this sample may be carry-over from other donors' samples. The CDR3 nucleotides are TGTGCCAGTAGTATAAGGGGAGGCCGTCACCGGGCCACAGATACGCAGTATTTT. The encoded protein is CASSIRGGRHRATDTQYF.